This passage covers 22 T cell receptor beta chains from one sample sequenced in a study of regulatory T cells in long-lasting Graves disease. Time point given: newly diagnosed GD, antithyroid drugs for less than 3 months. The TCR library was prepared using RNA isolated from PBMCs. CDR3 regions were amplified by Arm-PCR using iRepertoire HTBI primers to build TCR beta libraries. TCRdb re-derived calls from the multiplex PCR reads in MiXCR, one entry per CDR3 protein. The sample includes 350,000 to 450,000 distinct CDR3 sequences, roughly 10% seen only once; the top ten take around 18%. A further study also used this sample, focusing on T cells in Graves' hyperthyroidism and ophthalmopathy.

The sequences come from peripheral blood mononuclear cells (PBMCs), collected at new diagnosis, from a patient treated with antithyroid drugs. These receptors came from a woman aged 18-29 years with Graves disease.

This clonotype came up many times. The V and J genes are TRBV20-1 and TRBJ2-7; TRBD2 matches at 9 bases. CDR1 is DFQATT and CDR2 is SNEGSKA in the germline V gene (reference sequence). V shed 1 base and J 4 bases; nucleotides not matched to a gene: 8. The CDR3 extends over 15 amino acids. The CDR3 sequence is CSARGVGLALYEQYF. Written as DNA, the CDR3 is TGCAGTGCTAGAGGAGTTGGACTAGCGCTATACGAGCAGTACTTC.

This clonotype was detected many times. The V gene is TRBV27, the J gene TRBJ1-2, with unresolved D. The germline V gene encodes CDR1 MNHEY and CDR2 SMNVEV (reference sequence). The CDR3 extends over 13 amino acids. V dropped 4 bases and J dropped 4 bases, with 10 bases sitting between them. The CDR3 is CASSSPPSYGYTF. The CDR3 region has the DNA TGTGCCAGCAGTTCCCCACCCAGCTATGGCTACACCTTC.

This clonotype was seen many times. This chain links TRBV7-9 with TRBJ2-1, with a possible D match to TRBD1 (5 bases). This CDR3 contains 16 residues. The germline gives CDR1 SEHNR, CDR2 FQNEAQ (reference sequence). V was pared by 4 bases and J by 0 bases, with 13 bases between. CDR3 sequence (DNA): TGTGCCAGCAGCTACCCCAGGGCGTCCTCCTACAATGAGCAGTTCTTC. Encoded protein: CASSYPRASSYNEQFF.

This clonotype was recorded many times. V gene TRBV20-1 combines with J gene TRBJ2-2; tentatively, D is TRBD1 (5 bases). V lost 3 bases to trimming and J lost 4 bases, with 9 bases between them. CDR1 and CDR2 (germline): DFQATT, SNEGSKA (reference sequence). The CDR3 extends over 13 amino acids. CDR3 loop: CSASGQGTGELFF. The DNA for the CDR3 is TGCAGTGCTAGCGGGCAGGGCACCGGGGAGCTGTTTTTT.

This clonotype was picked up many times. The genes are TRBV6-2 or TRBV6-3 and TRBJ2-3; 8 positions agree with TRBD1. This CDR3 region has 14 residues. CDR1 is MNHEY and CDR2 is SVGEGT in the germline V gene. V lost 8 bases to trimming and J lost 4 bases; unmatched junction nucleotides: 8. The CDR3 is CASGTRQGSDTQYF. CDR3 bases: TGTGCCAGCGGAACCCGACAGGGGTCAGATACGCAGTATTTT.

The rearrangement links TRBV5-1 to TRBJ2-2; D gene uncertain. The V end was cut by 4 bases, the J end by 4 bases, with 14 bases between. The CDR3 loop spans 15 amino acids. The germline CDR1 and CDR2 sequences are SGHRS and YFSETQ. CDR3 region: CASSPNGLGTGELFF. The DNA of the CDR3 is TGCGCCAGCAGCCCCAACGGGCTGGGCACCGGGGAGCTGTTTTTT.

V and J are TRBV7-8 and TRBJ1-2, with 7 bases matching TRBD1. The junction had 10 bases not matched to a gene; V was cut back by 1 base and J by 5 bases. The V gene's germline CDR1 is SGHVS and CDR2 FQNEAQ. CDR3 length equals 16 residues. The CDR3 sequence: CASSLVGAGGWYGYTF. In DNA form, the CDR3 reads TGTGCCAGCAGCTTAGTCGGAGCAGGGGGATGGTATGGCTACACCTTC.

This clonotype was seen many times. The chain links TRBV2 to TRBJ2-1, with D perhaps matching TRBD2 (6 bases). V was cut by 3 bases and J by 6 bases, with 12 bases left in between. The CDR3 length is 14 residues. Germline CDR1 and CDR2: SNHLY and FYNNEI. The DNA for the CDR3 is TGTGCCAGCAGTGAGCTACTAGCTATCAATGAGCAGTTCTTC. Its translation: CASSELLAINEQFF.

This clonotype showed up just once. The rearrangement joins TRBV7-2 to TRBJ2-5, with D hard to call. Germline loops: CDR1 SGHTA, CDR2 FQGNSA. The CDR3 totals 14 residues. Deletions cut 3 bases from V and 2 bases from J, with 10 bases between. CDR3 coding DNA: TGTGCCAGCAGCTTCTTAGTGCAGCAAGAGACCCAGTACTTC. Its protein is CASSFLVQQETQYF.

This clonotype was seen many times. V gene TRBV9 combines with J gene TRBJ2-5; D gene unclear. The V end lost 4 bases, the J end lost 0 bases, and 10 bases lay between the germline ends. This CDR3 spans 14 amino acids. The V gene's germline CDR1 is SGDLS and CDR2 YYNGEE. The CDR3 DNA reads TGTGCCAGCAGCACCCAGTGGTACCAAGAGACCCAGTACTTC. This gives the protein CASSTQWYQETQYF.

The CDR3, as DNA: TGTGCCAGCACCGAAAACCCAACCCACAATCAGCCCCAGCATTTT. Translating gives CASTENPTHNQPQHF. The rearrangement joins TRBV7-9 to TRBJ1-5; D gene unclear. The V gene lost 7 bases and the J gene lost 3 bases, with 16 bases spanning the gap. Germline V gene data show CDR1 as SEHNR and CDR2 as FQNEAQ (reference sequence). The CDR3 loop spans 15 amino acids.

In this sample, this clonotype turned up many times. The chain recombines TRBV20-1 with TRBJ2-1, with D tentatively TRBD1 (5 bases). CDR1 DFQATT and CDR2 SNEGSKA come from the germline V gene (reference sequence). The CDR3 sequence is 15 residues long. Trimming took 8 bases from V and 5 from J, leaving 22 bases between them. Here the CDR3 DNA reads TGCAGTCCTCAAGGGGCCCAAAGGGGAAACAATGAGCAGTTCTTC. Residues: CSPQGAQRGNNEQFF.

This clonotype was seen more than once but under ten times. The chain links TRBV20-1 to TRBJ1-6, with D perhaps TRBD1 (6 bases). Germline V lookup: CDR1 DFQATT, CDR2 SNEGSKA (reference sequence). The CDR3 has 18 amino acids. Deletions cut 5 bases from V and 0 bases from J, with 20 bases between. The CDR3, as DNA: TGCAGTGCTGCGGGACACCCTAAAACCCACTCCTATAATTCACCCCTCCACTTT. Translating it yields CSAAGHPKTHSYNSPLHF.

This clonotype was counted many times. V is TRBV20-1 and J is TRBJ2-2; 7 nucleotides match TRBD2. CDR1 and CDR2 from the germline V gene are DFQATT and SNEGSKA (reference sequence). V dropped 1 base and J dropped 6; count of bases not matched to a gene: 5. The CDR3 has 14 amino acids. DNA of the CDR3: TGCAGTGCTAGAGTCGTGGGAGGGGCCGGGGAGCTGTTTTTT. It codes for CSARVVGGAGELFF.

The chain is built from TRBV19 and TRBJ1-5; TRBD1 might be the D (6 bases). Trimming pared 6 bases from V and 0 bases from J, leaving 12 bases between. Looked up from germline, CDR1 is LNHDA and CDR2 is SQIVND (reference sequence). There are 15 residues in the CDR3. DNA of the CDR3: TGTGCCAGTAGAAAAAGCAGGGGTAGCAATCAGCCCCAGCATTTT. Translation: CASRKSRGSNQPQHF.

This clonotype has more than one count but fewer than ten. The V call is TRBV29-1, the J call TRBJ1-2; D is uncertain. CDR1 is SQVTM, CDR2 ANQGSEA, per germline. The CDR3 consists of 15 residues. V dropped 0 bases and J dropped 4 bases, with 15 bases sitting between them. The CDR3, as DNA: TGCAGCGTTGAAGAACTCCGGCGAGGGAGCTATGGCTACACCTTC. Translation: CSVEELRRGSYGYTF.

This clonotype was seen at least ten times. The chain carries TRBV6-1 and TRBJ1-1; unclear D gene. The CDR3 consists of 12 residues. Trimming left V 6 bases short and J 1 base short, with 6 bases between. Germline lookup yields CDR1 MNHNS and CDR2 SASEGT. The CDR3 DNA follows: TGTGCCAGCAGCGAGGCGAACACTGAAGCTTTCTTT. Residues: CASSEANTEAFF.

This clonotype was found many times. The chain is built from TRBV4-1 and TRBJ2-2, with D hard to call. V shed 4 bases and J shed 6 bases, with 15 bases lying between them. Germline V CDR1 and CDR2: MGHRA, YSYEKL. The CDR3 runs 15 residues. The CDR3 protein is CASSPHVIEAGELFF. CDR3 nucleotides: TGCGCCAGCAGCCCTCATGTAATAGAGGCCGGGGAGCTGTTTTTT.

This clonotype was counted ten times or more. This rearrangement joins TRBV11-2 to TRBJ2-2; 7 bases are shared with TRBD2. Germline V lookup: CDR1 SGHAT, CDR2 FQNNGV. The CDR3 contains 16 residues. V lost 5 bases, J lost 1 base, and 7 bases stayed unmatched. The CDR3 is CASSGARGVNTGELFF. CDR3 DNA: TGTGCCAGCAGCGGTGCTCGGGGGGTGAACACCGGGGAGCTGTTTTTT.

Many counts were recorded for this clonotype. V gene TRBV20-1 combines with J gene TRBJ2-7, with D perhaps TRBD1 (5 bases). The germline CDR1 and CDR2 sequences are DFQATT and SNEGSKA (reference sequence). V was shortened by 7 bases and J by 2 bases, with 18 bases between the two germline ends. CDR3 length equals 14 residues. The CDR3 sequence: CSVALQAGTYEQYV. CDR3 sequence (DNA): TGCAGTGTCGCGTTACAAGCAGGGACCTACGAGCAGTACGTC.

In this sample, this clonotype turned up a few times. The V and J genes are TRBV11-2 and TRBJ1-2; 7 nucleotides line up with TRBD1. CDR1 is SGHAT, CDR2 FQNNGV, per germline. The J segment lost 3 bases and the V segment lost 0 bases, leaving 4 bases of the junction unmatched. This CDR3 is built from 15 residues. The CDR3 region is CASSLDLTGDYGYTF. CDR3 DNA sequence: TGTGCCAGCAGCTTAGATCTCACAGGGGACTATGGCTACACCTTC.

The chain is built from TRBV7-2 and TRBJ2-7; 11 bases fit TRBD2. Germline values: CDR1 SGHTA, CDR2 FQGNSA. V dropped 0 bases and J dropped 6; count of bases not matched to a gene: 4. CDR3 size: 15 residues. The CDR3 DNA follows: TGTGCCAGCAGCTTAGCCACTAGCGGGAGAGGCGAGCAGTACTTC. It codes for CASSLATSGRGEQYF.